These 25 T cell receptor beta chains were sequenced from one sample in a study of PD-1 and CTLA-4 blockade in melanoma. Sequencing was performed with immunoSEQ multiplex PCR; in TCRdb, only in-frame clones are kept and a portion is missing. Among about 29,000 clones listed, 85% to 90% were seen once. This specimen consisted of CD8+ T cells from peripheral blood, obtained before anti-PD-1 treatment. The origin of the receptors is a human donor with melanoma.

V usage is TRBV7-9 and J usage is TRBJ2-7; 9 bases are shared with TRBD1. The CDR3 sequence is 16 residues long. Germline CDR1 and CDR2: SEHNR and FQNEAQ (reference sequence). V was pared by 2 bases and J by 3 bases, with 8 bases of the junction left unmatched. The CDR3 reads CASSLNGQGRSYEQYF. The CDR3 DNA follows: TGTGCCAGCAGCTTAAATGGACAGGGGAGGAGCTACGAGCAGTACTTC.

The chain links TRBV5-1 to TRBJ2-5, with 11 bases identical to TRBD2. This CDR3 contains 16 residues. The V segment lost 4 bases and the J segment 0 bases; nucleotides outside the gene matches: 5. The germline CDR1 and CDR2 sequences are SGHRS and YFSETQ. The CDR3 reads CASSVGTSGYQETQYF. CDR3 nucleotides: TGCGCCAGCAGCGTCGGGACTAGCGGTTACCAAGAGACCCAGTACTTC. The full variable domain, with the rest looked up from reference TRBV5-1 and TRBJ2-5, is KAGVTQTPRYLIKTRGQQVTLSCSPISGHRSVSWYQQTPGQGLQFLFEYFSETQRNKGNFPGRFSGRQFSNSRSEMNVSTLELGDSALYLCASSVGTSGYQETQYFGPGTRLLVL.

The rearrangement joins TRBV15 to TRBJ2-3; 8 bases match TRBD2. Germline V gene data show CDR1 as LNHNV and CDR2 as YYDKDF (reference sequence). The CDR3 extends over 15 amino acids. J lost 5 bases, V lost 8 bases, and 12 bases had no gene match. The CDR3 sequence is CATSPSGRAGDTQYF. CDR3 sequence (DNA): TGTGCCACCTCCCCTAGCGGGCGGGCTGGAGATACGCAGTATTTT.

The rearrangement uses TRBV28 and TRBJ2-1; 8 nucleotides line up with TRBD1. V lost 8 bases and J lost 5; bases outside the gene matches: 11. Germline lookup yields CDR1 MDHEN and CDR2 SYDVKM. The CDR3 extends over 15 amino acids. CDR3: CASRLAGGSNNEQFF. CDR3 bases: TGTGCCAGCCGCCTCGCAGGGGGCTCGAACAATGAGCAGTTCTTC.

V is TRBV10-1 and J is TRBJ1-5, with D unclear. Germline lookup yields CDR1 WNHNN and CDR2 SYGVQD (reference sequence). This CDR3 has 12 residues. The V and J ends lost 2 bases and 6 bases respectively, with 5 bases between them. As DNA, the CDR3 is TGCGCCAGCAGTGAGGGCACTCAGCCCCAGCATTTT. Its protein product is CASSEGTQPQHF.

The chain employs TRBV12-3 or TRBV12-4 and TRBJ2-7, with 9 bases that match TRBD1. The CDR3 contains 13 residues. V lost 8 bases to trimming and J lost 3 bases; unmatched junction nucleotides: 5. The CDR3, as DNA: TGTGCCAGCGGGGACAGGGTTGGCTACGAGCAGTACTTC. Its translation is CASGDRVGYEQYF.

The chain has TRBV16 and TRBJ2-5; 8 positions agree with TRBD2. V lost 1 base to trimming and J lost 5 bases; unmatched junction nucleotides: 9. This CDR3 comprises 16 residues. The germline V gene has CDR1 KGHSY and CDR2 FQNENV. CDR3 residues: CASSQYGLAMGETQYF. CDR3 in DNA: TGTGCCAGCAGCCAATACGGACTAGCTATGGGGGAGACCCAGTACTTC. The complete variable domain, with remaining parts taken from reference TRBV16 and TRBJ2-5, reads GEEVAQTPKHLVRGEGQKAKLYCAPIKGHSYVFWYQQVLKNEFKFLISFQNENVFDETGMPKERFSAKCLPNSPCSLEIQATKLEDSAVYFCASSQYGLAMGETQYFGPGTRLLVL.

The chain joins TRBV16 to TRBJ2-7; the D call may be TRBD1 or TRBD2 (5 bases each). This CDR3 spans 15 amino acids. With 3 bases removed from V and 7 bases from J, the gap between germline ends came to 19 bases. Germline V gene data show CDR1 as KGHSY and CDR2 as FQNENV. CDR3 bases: TGTGCCAGCAGCCAGGACCCGGGACCACTAACGGAGCAGTACTTC. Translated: CASSQDPGPLTEQYF.

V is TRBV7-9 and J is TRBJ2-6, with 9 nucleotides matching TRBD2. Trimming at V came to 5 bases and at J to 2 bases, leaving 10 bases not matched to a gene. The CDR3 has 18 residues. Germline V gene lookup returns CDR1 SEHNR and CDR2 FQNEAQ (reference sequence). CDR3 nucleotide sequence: TGTGCCAGCAGCCTAGTAGCGGGAGATGGGGCTGGGGCCAACGTCCTGACTTTC. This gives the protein CASSLVAGDGAGANVLTF.

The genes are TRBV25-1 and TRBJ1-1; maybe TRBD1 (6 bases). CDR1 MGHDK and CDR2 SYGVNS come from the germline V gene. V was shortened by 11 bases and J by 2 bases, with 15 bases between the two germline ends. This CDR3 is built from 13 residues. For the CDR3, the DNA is TGTGCCTCAGGGGAGGGGGATAACACTGAAGCTTTCTTT. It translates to CASGEGDNTEAFF.

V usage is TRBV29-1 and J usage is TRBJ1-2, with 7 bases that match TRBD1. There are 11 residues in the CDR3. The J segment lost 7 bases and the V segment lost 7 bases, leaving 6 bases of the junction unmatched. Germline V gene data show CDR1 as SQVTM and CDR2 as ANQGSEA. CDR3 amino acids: CSAPDRAGYTF. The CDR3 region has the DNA TGCAGCGCTCCAGACAGGGCTGGCTACACCTTC.

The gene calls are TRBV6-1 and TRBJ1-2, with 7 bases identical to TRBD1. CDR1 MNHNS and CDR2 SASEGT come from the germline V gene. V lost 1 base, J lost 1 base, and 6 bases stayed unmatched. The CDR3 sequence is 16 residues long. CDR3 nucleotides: TGTGCCAGCAGTGAAGAAGAAGGGGGCCTTAACTATGGCTACACCTTC. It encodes CASSEEEGGLNYGYTF.

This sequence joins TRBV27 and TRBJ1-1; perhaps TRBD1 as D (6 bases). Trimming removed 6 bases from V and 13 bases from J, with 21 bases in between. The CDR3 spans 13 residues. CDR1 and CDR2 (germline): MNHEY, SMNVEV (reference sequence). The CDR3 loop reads CASRISLGGVYFF. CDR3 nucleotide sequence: TGTGCCAGCAGGATCAGTTTAGGGGGAGTTTATTTCTTT.

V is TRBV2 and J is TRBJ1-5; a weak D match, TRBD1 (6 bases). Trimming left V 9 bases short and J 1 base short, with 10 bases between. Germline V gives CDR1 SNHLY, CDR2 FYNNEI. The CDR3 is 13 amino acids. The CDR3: CASTGLSNQPQHF. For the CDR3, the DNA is TGTGCCAGTACAGGGCTAAGCAATCAGCCCCAGCATTTT.

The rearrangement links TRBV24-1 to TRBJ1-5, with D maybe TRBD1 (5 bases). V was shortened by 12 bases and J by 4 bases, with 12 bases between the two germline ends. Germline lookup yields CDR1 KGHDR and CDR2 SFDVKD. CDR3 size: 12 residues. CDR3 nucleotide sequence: TGTGCCTCTTCGGGGGGGAATCAGCCCCAGCATTTT. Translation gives CASSGGNQPQHF.

The CDR3 nucleotides are TGTGCCAGCAGCTTAAGGCGGGAGAGGGAGGCGGAGCAGTTCTTC. Residues: CASSLRREREAEQFF. The rearrangement uses TRBV7-9 and TRBJ2-1, with 7 bases that match TRBD2. J gave up 10 bases and V 2 bases, and 11 bases lay outside the gene matches. CDR1 is SEHNR, CDR2 FQNEAQ, per germline (reference sequence). This CDR3 has 15 amino acids.

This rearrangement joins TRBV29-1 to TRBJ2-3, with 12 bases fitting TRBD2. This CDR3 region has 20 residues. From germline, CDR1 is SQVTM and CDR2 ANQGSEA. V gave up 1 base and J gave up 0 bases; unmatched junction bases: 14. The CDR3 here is CSVEGLASGRDKGSTDTQYF. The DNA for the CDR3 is TGCAGCGTTGAAGGGTTGGCTAGCGGGAGGGACAAAGGGAGCACAGATACGCAGTATTTT.

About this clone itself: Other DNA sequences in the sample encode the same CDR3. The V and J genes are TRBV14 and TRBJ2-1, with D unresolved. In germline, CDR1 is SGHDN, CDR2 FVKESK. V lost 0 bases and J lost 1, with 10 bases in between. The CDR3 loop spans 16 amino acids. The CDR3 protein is CASSQDSGDSYNEQFF. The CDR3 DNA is TGTGCCAGCAGCCAAGATAGTGGTGATTCCTACAATGAGCAGTTCTTC.

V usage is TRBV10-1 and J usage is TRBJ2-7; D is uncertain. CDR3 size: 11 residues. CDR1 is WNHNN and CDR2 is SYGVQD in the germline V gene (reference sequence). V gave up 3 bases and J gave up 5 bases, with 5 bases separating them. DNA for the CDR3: TGCGCCAGCAGTGACGACGACGAGCAGTACTTC. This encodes CASSDDDEQYF.

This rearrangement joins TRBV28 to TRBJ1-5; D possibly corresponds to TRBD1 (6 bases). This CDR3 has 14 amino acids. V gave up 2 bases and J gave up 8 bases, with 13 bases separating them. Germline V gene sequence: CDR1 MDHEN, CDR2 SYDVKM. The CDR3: CASSLGGLGEPQHF. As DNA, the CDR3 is TGTGCCAGCAGTTTAGGGGGCCTTGGTGAGCCCCAGCATTTT.

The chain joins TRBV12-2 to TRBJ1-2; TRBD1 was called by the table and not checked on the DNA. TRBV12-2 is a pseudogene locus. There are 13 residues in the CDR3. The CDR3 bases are TGTGCAAGTCGCCACGGACAGAACTATGGCTACACCTTC. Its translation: CASRHGQNYGYTF.

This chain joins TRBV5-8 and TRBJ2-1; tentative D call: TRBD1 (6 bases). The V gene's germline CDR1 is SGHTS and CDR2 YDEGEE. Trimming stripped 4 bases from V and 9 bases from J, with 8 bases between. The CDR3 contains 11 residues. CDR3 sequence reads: CASSTGTEQFF. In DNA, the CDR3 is TGTGCCAGCAGCACAGGGACTGAGCAGTTCTTC.

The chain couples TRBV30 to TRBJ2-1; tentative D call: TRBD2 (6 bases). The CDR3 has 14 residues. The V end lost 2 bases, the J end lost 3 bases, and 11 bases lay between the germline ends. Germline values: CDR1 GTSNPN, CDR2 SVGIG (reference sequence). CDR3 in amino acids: CAWSSGTLYNEQFF. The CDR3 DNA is TGTGCCTGGAGTTCCGGGACTCTCTACAATGAGCAGTTCTTC.

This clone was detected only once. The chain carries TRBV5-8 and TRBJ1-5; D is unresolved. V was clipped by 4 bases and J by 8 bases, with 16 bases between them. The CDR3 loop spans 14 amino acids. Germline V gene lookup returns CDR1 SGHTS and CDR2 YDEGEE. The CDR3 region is CASSHRTGWEPQHF. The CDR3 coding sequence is TGTGCCAGCAGCCACCGGACTGGCTGGGAGCCCCAGCATTTT.

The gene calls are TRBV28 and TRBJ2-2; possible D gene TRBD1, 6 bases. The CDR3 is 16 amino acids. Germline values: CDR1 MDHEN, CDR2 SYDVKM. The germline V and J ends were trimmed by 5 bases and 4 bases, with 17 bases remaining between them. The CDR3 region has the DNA TGTGCCAGCAGTACTCGGACAGATCTTGGCACCGGGGAGCTGTTTTTT. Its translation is CASSTRTDLGTGELFF.